The clone carrying this T cell receptor (beta chain) showed up just a few times. The sample originates from a study of cytomegalovirus exposure and HLA in healthy donors. Separate from the approximately 670-subject first cohort was the approximately 130-subject validation cohort, to which the donors belonged. The protocol was immunoSEQ multiplex PCR, while the TCRdb copy is restricted to in-frame clones and leaves out a portion. This sample has fewer than 200,000 clones, with around nine tenths found just once. The CDR3 is 16 residues long. J lost 4 bases, V lost 0 bases, and 9 bases had no gene match. CDR1 SGHRS and CDR2 YFSETQ come from the germline V gene.

The TCR sequence derives from a man in his late teens or twenties in good health and CMV-seropositive. Material for sequencing was PBMCs. The chain couples TRBV5-1 to TRBJ1-2; TRBD1 aligns across 7 bases. The CDR3 loop is CASSLVGRQGGYGYTF. In DNA, the CDR3 is TGCGCCAGCAGCTTGGTGGGCCGACAGGGCGGCTATGGCTACACCTTC. The variable domain in full, with the rest retrieved from reference TRBV5-1 and TRBJ1-2, is KAGVTQTPRYLIKTRGQQVTLSCSPISGHRSVSWYQQTPGQGLQFLFEYFSETQRNKGNFPGRFSGRQFSNSRSEMNVSTLELGDSALYLCASSLVGRQGGYGYTFGSGTRLTVV.